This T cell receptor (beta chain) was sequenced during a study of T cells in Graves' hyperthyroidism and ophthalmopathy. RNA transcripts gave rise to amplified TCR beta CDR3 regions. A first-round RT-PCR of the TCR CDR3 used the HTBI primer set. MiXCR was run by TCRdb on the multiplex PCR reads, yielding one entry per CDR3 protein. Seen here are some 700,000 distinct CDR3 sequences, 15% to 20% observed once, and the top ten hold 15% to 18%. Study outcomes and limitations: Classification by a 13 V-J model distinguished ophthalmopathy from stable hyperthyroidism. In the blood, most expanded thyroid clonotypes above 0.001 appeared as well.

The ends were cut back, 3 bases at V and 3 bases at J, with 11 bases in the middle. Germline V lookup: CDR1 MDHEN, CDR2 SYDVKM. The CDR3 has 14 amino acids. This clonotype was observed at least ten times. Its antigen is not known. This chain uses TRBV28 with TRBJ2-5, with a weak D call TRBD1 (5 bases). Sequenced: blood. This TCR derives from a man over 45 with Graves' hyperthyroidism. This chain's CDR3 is CASSFTQGKETQYF. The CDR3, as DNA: TGTGCCAGCAGTTTCACCCAGGGCAAAGAGACCCAGTACTTC.